This T cell receptor beta chain appears in the sequencing data of a study of T cells in Graves' hyperthyroidism and ophthalmopathy. For the study at large: Peripheral blood samples were taken at initial diagnosis, prior to any treatment. The study's findings and limits: Separation of ophthalmopathy from stable hyperthyroidism was achieved by a 13 V-J model. Also found in blood were most expanded thyroid clonotypes above 0.001.

Diagnosing involved the use of clinical symptoms, serum thyroxine and TRAb, thyroid ultrasound and orbital computed tomography. What was amplified from RNA transcripts were TCR beta CDR3 regions. The HTBI set primed first-round TCR CDR3 RT-PCR. TCRdb reprocessed the multiplex PCR reads via MiXCR and lists one record per CDR3 protein. Of about 420,000 distinct CDR3 sequences in the sample, 15% to 18% were seen once. This clonotype was found many times. Its antigen is still unknown. This CDR3 has 13 amino acids. Trimming removed 10 bases from V and 5 bases from J; junction bases left unmatched: 9. Germline V gene sequence: CDR1 LGHDT, CDR2 YNNKEL (reference sequence).

This clonotype was obtained from a woman aged 18 to 35 with Graves' hyperthyroidism. The sequencing input was blood. The V and J genes are TRBV3-1 and TRBJ2-5; 8 bases match TRBD2. The CDR3 protein is CATATGGTETQYF. CDR3 nucleotide sequence: TGTGCCACCGCGACGGGGGGGACGGAGACCCAGTACTTC.